This T cell receptor (beta chain) was found in a study of regulatory T cells in long-lasting Graves disease. Study-wide findings and caveats: New patients shared fewer public clonotypes (around 970) than persistent patients did (fewer than 3,000). Persistent disease preferred TRBV28, TRBJ1-2 and TRBJ2-5; new disease, TRBV20-1 and TRBJ2-1.

Time point specified: newly diagnosed GD, antithyroid drugs for less than 3 months. PBMCs provided the RNA from which the TCR library was made. V lost 6 bases and J lost 0, with 6 bases in between. This CDR3 spans 13 amino acids. The germline V gene has CDR1 MNHNS and CDR2 SASEGT. Remarks on this clonotype: Its antigen is unidentified. A much bigger clone sits one base away, suggesting this may be a read error.

CDR3 regions were amplified by Arm-PCR using iRepertoire HTBI primers to build TCR beta libraries. TCRdb used MiXCR to reprocess the multiplex PCR reads, holding one entry per CDR3 protein. Of 550,000 to 700,000 distinct CDR3 sequences listed, about 16% are singletons. The sample was also linked to a second study, of T cells in Graves' hyperthyroidism and ophthalmopathy. This second report adds: Using the HTBI primer set, a first-round RT-PCR was run on the TCR CDR3. Clonotypes that were expanded in thyroid above 0.001 mostly appeared in blood too.

The sample consisted of peripheral blood mononuclear cells (PBMCs), taken at new diagnosis, from a patient treated with antithyroid drugs. This TCR came from a man aged 18 to 29 with Graves disease. The J gene is TRBJ2-1, the V gene TRBV6-1; D possibly uses TRBD1 or TRBD2 (5 bases each). Written as DNA, the CDR3 is TGTGCCAGCAGGGGGGACTCCTACAATGAGCAGTTCTTC. This sequence encodes CASRGDSYNEQFF.